This TCR beta chain was recorded in a study of blood T cell repertoires in COVID-19. Study background: The samples span acute and convalescent COVID-19 from the United States, Italy and Spain. Sources were T cells, B-cell-depleted T cells, or PBMCs; the material itself was cDNA or gDNA.

Data came from immunoSEQ multiplex PCR; TCRdb stores just in-frame clones and leaves some out. The sample comprises approximately 190,000 clones, roughly 84% of which are singletons, and roughly 6.2% rests with the top ten. CDR1 and CDR2 (germline): MNHNS, SASEGT. This CDR3 spans 15 amino acids. V was pared by 0 bases and J by 4 bases, with 9 bases between. This rearrangement joins TRBV6-1 to TRBJ1-4; D is possibly TRBD1 (6 bases). The receptor's source is a woman aged 40 to 50 who had recovered from COVID-19. The specimen sequenced was peripheral blood. The CDR3 DNA reads TGTGCCAGCAGTGAAGCGGGGGCCGTTAATGAAAAACTGTTTTTT. Its translation is CASSEAGAVNEKLFF.